This T cell receptor (beta chain) emerged from a study of regulatory T cells in long-lasting Graves disease. Study-level results: The persistent group shared roughly 2,700 public clonotypes, more than the 950 to 1,000 shared by new patients.

As concerns this clonotype: The antigen is unknown.

With 0 bases removed from V and 2 bases from J, the gap between germline ends came to 13 bases. The CDR3 length is 16 residues. The germline CDR1 and CDR2 sequences are SGHRS and YFSETQ. Arm-PCR of CDR3 regions and iRepertoire HTBI primers were the basis on which TCR beta libraries were built. In the original processing: Identified across the samples were over 50 TRBV segments and 13 to 15 TRBJ segments. TCRdb redid the calling of the multiplex PCR reads with MiXCR, one entry per CDR3 protein. It is TCRdb's table, rather than the study itself, that gives the V and J calls and clone size. The data contain hundreds of thousands of distinct CDR3 sequences, around a sixth of them singletons. This sample's time point: newly diagnosed GD, antithyroid drugs for less than 3 months. Making the TCR library involved RNA that had been extracted from PBMCs.

This sequence joins TRBV5-1 and TRBJ2-3; D might be TRBD1 or TRBD2, each matching 5 bases. The TCR comes from a female donor with Graves disease. This specimen consisted of peripheral blood mononuclear cells (PBMCs), obtained at new diagnosis, from a patient treated with antithyroid drugs. The CDR3 sequence is CASSLGRDLYTDTQYF. In DNA form, the CDR3 reads TGCGCCAGCAGCTTGGGCCGGGACCTATACACAGATACGCAGTATTTT.